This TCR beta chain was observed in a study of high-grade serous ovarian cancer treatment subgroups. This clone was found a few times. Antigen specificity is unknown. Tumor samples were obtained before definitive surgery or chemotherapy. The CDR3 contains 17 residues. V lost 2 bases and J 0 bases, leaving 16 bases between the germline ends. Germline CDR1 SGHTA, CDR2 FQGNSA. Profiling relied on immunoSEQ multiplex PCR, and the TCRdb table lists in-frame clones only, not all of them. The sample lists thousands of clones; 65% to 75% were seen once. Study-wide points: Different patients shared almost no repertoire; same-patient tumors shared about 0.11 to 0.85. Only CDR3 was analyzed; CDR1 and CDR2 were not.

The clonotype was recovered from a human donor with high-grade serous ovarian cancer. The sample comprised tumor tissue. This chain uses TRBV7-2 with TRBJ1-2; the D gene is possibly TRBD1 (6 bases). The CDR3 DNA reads TGTGCCAGCAGCTTAACGGTCGGGGGGGCCTCTAACTATGGCTACACCTTC. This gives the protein CASSLTVGGASNYGYTF.